Listed below are T cell receptor beta chains from one sample, sequenced in a study of T-cell reconstitution after alpha-beta-depleted transplantation in children. TCRdb used MiXCR to reprocess the PCR reads, holding one entry per CDR3 protein. The data show some 280,000 distinct CDR3 sequences, more than 8% seen once. The starting material was PBMCs from the stem cell graft donor, obtained from the stem cell graft. These receptors came from a human donor who donated a stem cell graft to a child with SCID. The CDR3 runs from the conserved cysteine through the conserved F or W. The D gene is left open where the match is weak. Clone size appears in some rows only: once, few, many, or a class for an expanded clone.

v_call	d_call	j_call	clone_size	cdr3_aa	cdr3_nt
TRBV5-1	.	TRBJ1-1	many	CASSFSGGSMNTEAFF	TGCGCCAGCAGCTTTAGTGGGGGTTCGATGAACACTGAAGCTTTCTTT
TRBV6-1	TRBD1	TRBJ2-7	.	CASSRDRGIHEQYF	TGTGCCAGCAGTCGGGACAGGGGGATCCACGAGCAGTACTTC
TRBV6-2/TRBV6-3	TRBD1	TRBJ1-5	.	CASGTPTGDNQPQHF	TGTGCCAGCGGGACACCGACAGGGGATAATCAGCCCCAGCATTTT
TRBV7-8	.	TRBJ1-5	.	CASSPPAAGGDQPQHF	TGTGCCAGCAGCCCCCCCGCGGCGGGAGGGGATCAGCCCCAGCATTTT
TRBV7-2	TRBD1	TRBJ1-1	.	CASSQRQGGFF	TGTGCCAGCAGCCAAAGACAGGGTGGTTTCTTT
TRBV5-6	.	TRBJ1-1	.	CASSSRGSGPEAFF	TGTGCCAGCAGCTCGCGGGGGAGTGGGCCTGAAGCTTTCTTT
TRBV19	.	TRBJ2-1	.	CASSGGLTEQFF	TGTGCCAGTAGTGGGGGTTTGACTGAGCAGTTCTTC
TRBV20-1	TRBD1	TRBJ2-7	few	CSATGQAIYEQYF	TGCAGTGCTACTGGACAGGCGATCTACGAGCAGTACTTC
TRBV4-1	.	TRBJ1-1	few	CASSQEGTWNTEAFF	TGCGCCAGCAGCCAAGAGGGAACTTGGAACACTGAAGCTTTCTTT
TRBV20-1	.	TRBJ2-3	few	CSARPQSTDTQYF	TGCAGTGCCCGACCCCAAAGCACAGATACGCAGTATTTT
TRBV7-3	TRBD1	TRBJ2-1	.	CASSEIGDRYNEQFF	TGTGCCAGCAGCGAAATAGGGGACAGATACAATGAGCAGTTCTTC
TRBV12-3/TRBV12-4	.	TRBJ2-7	.	CASGFRDTPYEQYF	TGTGCCAGCGGGTTCCGGGACACACCCTACGAGCAGTACTTC
TRBV5-1	TRBD1	TRBJ1-1	few	CASSPSGQGGNTEAFF	TGCGCCAGCAGCCCATCGGGACAGGGAGGGAACACTGAAGCTTTCTTT
TRBV7-9	.	TRBJ2-7	few	CASSLLAMWGEQYF	TGTGCCAGCAGCCTCCTCGCAATGTGGGGGGAGCAGTACTTC
TRBV7-2	TRBD2	TRBJ2-2	many	CASSFGGATANTGELFF	TGTGCCAGCAGCTTCGGGGGGGCAACAGCGAACACCGGGGAGCTGTTTTTT
TRBV11-3	TRBD1	TRBJ2-5	few	CASSPPGQGSETQYF	TGTGCCAGCAGCCCCCCAGGACAGGGTTCAGAGACCCAGTACTTC
TRBV7-3	TRBD2	TRBJ2-5	few	CASSTGLAGQETQYF	TGTGCCAGCAGCACGGGACTAGCGGGACAAGAGACCCAGTACTTC
TRBV3-1	.	TRBJ2-1	.	CASSQDLRTPQFF	TGTGCCAGCAGCCAAGATCTCCGGACCCCCCAGTTCTTC
TRBV7-7	TRBD2	TRBJ2-5	few	CASSFRTSGASDQETQYF	TGTGCTAGCAGCTTTAGGACTAGCGGGGCCTCAGATCAAGAGACCCAGTACTTC
TRBV5-6	TRBD1	TRBJ2-6	.	CASSGNRGSTGANVLTF	TGTGCCAGCAGCGGAAACAGGGGGTCAACTGGGGCCAACGTCCTGACTTTC
TRBV5-6	.	TRBJ2-7	few	CASSLEGGRREQYF	TGTGCCAGCAGCTTGGAAGGGGGTAGAAGGGAGCAGTACTTC
TRBV27	TRBD1	TRBJ2-7	few	CASRGQGDVYEQYF	TGTGCCAGCAGGGGACAGGGGGACGTCTACGAGCAGTACTTC
TRBV7-9	.	TRBJ1-1	many	CASSPSLTLNTEAFF	TGTGCCAGCAGCCCCTCCCTGACCCTGAACACTGAAGCTTTCTTT
TRBV6-5	.	TRBJ1-2	many	CASSPDSLGGYTF	TGTGCCAGCAGCCCGGACAGTCTCGGGGGCTACACCTTC
TRBV9	.	TRBJ1-2	few	CASSVGEGSFYGYTF	TGTGCCAGCAGCGTAGGTGAGGGGAGCTTCTATGGCTACACCTTC
TRBV20-1	TRBD2	TRBJ2-7	few	CSARGSAERETYEQYF	TGCAGTGCTAGAGGGTCGGCGGAGCGGGAAACCTACGAGCAGTACTTC